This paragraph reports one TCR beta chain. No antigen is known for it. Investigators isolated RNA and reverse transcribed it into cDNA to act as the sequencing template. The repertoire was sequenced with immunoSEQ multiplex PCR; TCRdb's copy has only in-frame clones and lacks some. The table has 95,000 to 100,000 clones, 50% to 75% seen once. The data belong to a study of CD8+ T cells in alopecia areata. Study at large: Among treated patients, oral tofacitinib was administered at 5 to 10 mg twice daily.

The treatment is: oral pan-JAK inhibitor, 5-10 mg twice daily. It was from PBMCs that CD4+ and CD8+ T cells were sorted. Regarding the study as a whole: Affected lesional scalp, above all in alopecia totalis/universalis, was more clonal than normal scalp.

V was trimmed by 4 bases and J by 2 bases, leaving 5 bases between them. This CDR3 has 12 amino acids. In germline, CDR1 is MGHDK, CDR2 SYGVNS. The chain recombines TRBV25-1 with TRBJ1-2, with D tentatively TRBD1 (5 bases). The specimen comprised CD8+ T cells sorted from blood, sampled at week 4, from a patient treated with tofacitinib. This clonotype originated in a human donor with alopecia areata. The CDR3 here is CASSAGNYGYTF. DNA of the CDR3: TGTGCCAGCAGTGCAGGGAACTATGGCTACACCTTC.